This T cell receptor (beta chain) came from a study of T-cell memory formation after mild COVID-19. Across the whole study: Largely, TCR clusters stayed within a single donor.

TCRdb itself ran the 5' RACE reads through MiXCR, one entry per CDR3 protein. In the table there are around 200,000 distinct CDR3 sequences, about a fifth of which are singletons. There are 15 residues in the CDR3. The trim removed 7 bases at V and 5 bases at J, leaving 8 bases unmatched. Points from the study as a whole: Clones which contracted sat mainly in CM and EM if CD4+, and in EMRA if CD8+. Memory from before infection featured some responding clones, which suggests cross-reactive memory joined.

This clonotype was counted a few times. As yet, its antigen is unknown. The source of this sequence is an adult woman who had mild COVID-19 (a few samples of this study predate the infection). Cell type and time point are not known. J is TRBJ1-6 and V is TRBV12-3 or TRBV12-4, with 7 nucleotides matching TRBD1. Sequenced: PBMCs or a T cell subset sorted from them (not recorded which). The CDR3 loop is CASTLWDRNNSPLHF. CDR3 nucleotides: TGTGCCAGCACCTTATGGGACAGAAATAATTCACCCCTCCACTTT.